Listed below are T cell receptor beta chains from one sample, sequenced in a study of blood T cell repertoires in COVID-19. Sequencing was performed with immunoSEQ multiplex PCR; in TCRdb, only in-frame clones are kept and a portion is missing. The profile shows hundreds of thousands of clones, roughly nine tenths of them singletons. Sequencing was done on a sample of peripheral blood. The receptors derive from a woman aged 50 to 60 with COVID-19, enrolled during active disease. The CDR3 runs from the conserved cysteine through the conserved F or W. A D gene is named only where the DNA matches it firmly. Clone size appears in some rows only: once, few, many, or a class for an expanded clone.

CASSSPSYAGQRDEKLFF TGTGCCAGCAGCTCTCCATCTTATGCGGGGCAGAGGGATGAAAAACTGTTTTTT TRBJ1-4 TRBV7-9 few NA
CASSAGTGSYNSPLHF TGTGCCAGCAGCGCCGGGACAGGGAGCTATAATTCACCCCTCCACTTT TRBJ1-6 TRBV11-3 NA TRBD1
CASSPGQGAGYEQYF TGTGCCAGCAGTCCGGGACAGGGGGCTGGCTACGAGCAGTACTTC TRBJ2-7 TRBV11-3 NA TRBD1
CASSRVTGGNYGYTF TGTGCCAGCAGCAGAGTAACAGGGGGCAACTATGGCTACACCTTC TRBJ1-2 TRBV27 once TRBD1
CASSVETQGAEAFF TGTGCCAGTAGTGTAGAGACACAGGGAGCTGAAGCTTTCTTT TRBJ1-1 TRBV19 few NA
CASGRQASNQPQHF TGTGCCAGCGGTAGGCAGGCAAGCAATCAGCCCCAGCATTTT TRBJ1-5 TRBV6-5 NA NA
CASSPSSTPNTEAFF TGTGCCAGTAGTCCCTCCTCGACACCTAACACTGAAGCTTTCTTT TRBJ1-1 TRBV19 NA NA
CASSFGDRGAYGYTF TGTGCCAGCAGTTTTGGGGACAGGGGGGCTTATGGCTACACCTTC TRBJ1-2 TRBV28 NA TRBD1
CASSLDPRAGHRQFF TGTGCCAGCAGCTTAGACCCCCGAGCGGGACATCGGCAGTTCTTC TRBJ2-1 TRBV11-3 NA NA
CASSKLSGTVSYNEQFF TGTGCCAGTAGCAAATTATCCGGGACAGTTTCCTACAATGAGCAGTTCTTC TRBJ2-1 TRBV19 NA TRBD1
CASSVGDSFYPEAFF TGTGCCAGCAGCGTAGGGGACTCATTTTACCCAGAAGCTTTCTTT TRBJ1-1 TRBV9 NA NA
CASSVFGQPGNTIYF TGTGCCAGCAGCGTCTTTGGCCAACCTGGAAACACCATATATTTT TRBJ1-3 TRBV3-1/TRBV3-2 NA NA
CASTKEKANYGYTF TGTGCCAGCACGAAGGAGAAAGCTAACTATGGCTACACCTTC TRBJ1-2 TRBV2 NA NA
CASSLNRGETQYF TGTGCCAGCAGCCTAAACCGGGGGGAGACCCAGTACTTC TRBJ2-5 TRBV7-3 NA NA
CASSLKGAGQPQHF TGTGCCAGCAGCCTGAAGGGGGCAGGGCAGCCCCAGCATTTT TRBJ1-5 TRBV7-2 NA TRBD1
CSVDGSDEQYF TGCAGCGTGGACGGGAGCGACGAGCAGTACTTC TRBJ2-7 TRBV29-1 NA NA
CASSHSLNTEAFF TGTGCCAGCAGCCACAGCTTGAACACTGAAGCTTTCTTT TRBJ1-1 TRBV6-5 NA NA
CASSADFGSRTDTQYF TGTGCCAGTAGTGCTGACTTTGGGAGTCGGACAGATACGCAGTATTTT TRBJ2-3 TRBV19 once NA
CASSLGGQGDYEQYF TGCGCCAGCAGCTTGGGCGGACAGGGGGACTACGAGCAGTACTTC TRBJ2-7 TRBV5-1 NA TRBD1
CASSESGGRVIQYF TGTGCCAGCAGTGAATCGGGGGGCCGAGTCATTCAGTACTTC TRBJ2-4 TRBV6-1 NA NA
CASSLGEQYEQYF TGTGCCAGCAGCTTGGGGGAGCAATACGAGCAGTACTTC TRBJ2-7 TRBV5-4 NA NA
CASSRQGANYGYTF TGTGCCAGTAGTCGACAGGGGGCCAACTATGGCTACACCTTC TRBJ1-2 TRBV19 NA TRBD1